These 6 T cell receptor beta chains originate from one sample sequenced in a study of T cell repertoires in cytomegalovirus infection. TCRdb reanalysed the reads using MiXCR and keeps one entry per CDR3 protein. The repertoire holds approximately 83,000 distinct CDR3 sequences, with more than 20% as singletons. Their specific antigens are unknown. Specimen: CD8+ T cells from cultured PBMCs, collected from culture after CMV antigen stimulation. Every receptor here comes from a human donor in good health (CMV status not recorded). Some clones in this sample may be carry-over from other donors' samples.

This clonotype appeared many times. The chain combines TRBV20-1 with TRBJ1-2; no definite D call. CDR1 is DFQATT, CDR2 SNEGSKA, per germline (reference sequence). Trimming left V 6 bases short and J 5 bases short, with 7 bases between. The CDR3 runs 10 residues. CDR3 protein: CSAPGYGYTF. In DNA form, the CDR3 reads TGCAGTGCCCCAGGTTATGGCTACACCTTC.

In DNA form, the CDR3 reads TGTGCCAGCAGTTTAGACAGGCCACAACGAAGCACCTTC. It specifies CASSLDRPQRSTF. The chain joins TRBV12-3 or TRBV12-4 to TRBJ1-2, with a possible D match to TRBD1 (5 bases). Trimming took off 1 base at V and 13 bases at J, with 16 bases between the two ends. This CDR3 is built from 13 residues.

This clonotype occurred many times. V usage is TRBV11-3 and J usage is TRBJ1-1; 7 nucleotides agree with TRBD1. Germline V gene lookup returns CDR1 SGHNT and CDR2 YENEEA. The CDR3 covers 15 residues. V shed 4 bases and J 7 bases; nucleotides not matched to a gene: 12. Written as DNA, the CDR3 is TGTGCCAGCAGCTCCCCCTCAACAGGGGAAAATGAAGCTTTCTTT. Translating gives CASSSPSTGENEAFF.

In nucleotides, the CDR3 is TGTGCCAGCAGAGGCAGGGGGCCCAACACCGGGGAGCTGTTTTTT. Amino acid sequence: CASRGRGPNTGELFF. J is TRBJ2-2 and V is TRBV28, with 8 positions matching TRBD1. The CDR3 spans 15 residues. Germline V gene lookup returns CDR1 MDHEN and CDR2 SYDVKM. Trimming removed 6 bases from V and 2 bases from J; junction bases left unmatched: 5.

On this clonotype: This could be a read error, since a much larger clone is one nucleotide away. The V gene is TRBV7-6, the J gene TRBJ2-2; 10 bases fit TRBD2. CDR3 length: 16 amino acids. Germline assignment: CDR1 SGHVS and CDR2 FNYEAQ. The CDR3 sequence: CVSSLNAGTSVGELFF. CDR3 DNA sequence: TGTGTCAGCAGCTTAAATGCCGGGACTAGCGTTGGGGAGCTGTTTTTT.

This clonotype turned up a few times. The chain recombines TRBV7-9 with TRBJ2-2; 12 nucleotides align to TRBD1. The trim removed 6 bases at V and 4 bases at J, leaving 6 bases unmatched. The length of the CDR3 is 16 residues. Germline lookup yields CDR1 SEHNR and CDR2 FQNEAQ (reference sequence). CDR3 sequence: CASRPRDRGLTGELFF. CDR3 in DNA: TGTGCCAGCAGACCTCGGGACAGGGGGCTCACCGGGGAGCTGTTTTTT.